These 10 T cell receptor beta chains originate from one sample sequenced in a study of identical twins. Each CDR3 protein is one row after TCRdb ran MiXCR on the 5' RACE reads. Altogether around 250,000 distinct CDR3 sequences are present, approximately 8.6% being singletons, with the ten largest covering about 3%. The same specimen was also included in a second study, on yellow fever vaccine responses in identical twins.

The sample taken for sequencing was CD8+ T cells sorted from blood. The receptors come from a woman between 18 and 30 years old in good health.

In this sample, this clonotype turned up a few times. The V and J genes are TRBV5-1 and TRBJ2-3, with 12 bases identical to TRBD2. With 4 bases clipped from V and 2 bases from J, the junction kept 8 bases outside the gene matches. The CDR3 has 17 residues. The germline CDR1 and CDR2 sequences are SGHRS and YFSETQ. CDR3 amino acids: CASSRSLAGGFTDTQYF. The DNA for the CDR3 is TGCGCCAGCAGCCGATCACTAGCGGGGGGCTTCACAGATACGCAGTATTTT.

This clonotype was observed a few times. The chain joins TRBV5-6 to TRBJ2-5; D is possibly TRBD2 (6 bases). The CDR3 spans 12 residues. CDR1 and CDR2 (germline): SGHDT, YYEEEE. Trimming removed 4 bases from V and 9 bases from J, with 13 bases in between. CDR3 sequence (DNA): TGTGCCAGCAGCCCGATAGCGGAGGCCCAGTACTTC. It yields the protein CASSPIAEAQYF.

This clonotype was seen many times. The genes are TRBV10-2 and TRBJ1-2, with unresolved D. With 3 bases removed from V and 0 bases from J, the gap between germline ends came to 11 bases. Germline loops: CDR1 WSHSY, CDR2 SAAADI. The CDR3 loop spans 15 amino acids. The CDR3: CASSDPRVPNYGYTF. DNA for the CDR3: TGCGCCAGCAGTGACCCCCGGGTTCCTAACTATGGCTACACCTTC.

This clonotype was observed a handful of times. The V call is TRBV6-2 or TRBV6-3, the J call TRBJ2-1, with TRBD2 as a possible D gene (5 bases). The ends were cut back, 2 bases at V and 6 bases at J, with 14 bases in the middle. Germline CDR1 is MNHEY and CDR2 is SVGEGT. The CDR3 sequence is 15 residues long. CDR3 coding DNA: TGTGCCAGCAGTTACGTGGCATCTCGGGGCAATGAGCAGTTCTTC. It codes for CASSYVASRGNEQFF.

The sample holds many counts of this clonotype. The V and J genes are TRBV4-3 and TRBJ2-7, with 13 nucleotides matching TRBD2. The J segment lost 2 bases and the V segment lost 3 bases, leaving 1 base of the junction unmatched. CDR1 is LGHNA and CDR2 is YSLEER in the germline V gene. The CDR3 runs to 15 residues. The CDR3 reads CASSQGLAGTYEQYF. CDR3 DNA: TGCGCCAGCAGCCAGGGACTAGCGGGAACCTACGAGCAGTACTTC.

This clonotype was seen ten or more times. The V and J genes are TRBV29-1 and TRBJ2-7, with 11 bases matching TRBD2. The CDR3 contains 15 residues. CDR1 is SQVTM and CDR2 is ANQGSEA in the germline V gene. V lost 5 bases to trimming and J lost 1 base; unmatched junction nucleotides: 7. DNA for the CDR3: TGCAGCGTTCGAATAGCGGGAGGGCCGTCCTACGAGCAGTACTTC. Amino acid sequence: CSVRIAGGPSYEQYF.

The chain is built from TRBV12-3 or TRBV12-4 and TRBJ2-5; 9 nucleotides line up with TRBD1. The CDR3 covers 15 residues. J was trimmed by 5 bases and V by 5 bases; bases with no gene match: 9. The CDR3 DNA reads TGTGCCAGCAGTCCTAGATCGACAGGGGGGGAGACCCAGTACTTC. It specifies CASSPRSTGGETQYF.

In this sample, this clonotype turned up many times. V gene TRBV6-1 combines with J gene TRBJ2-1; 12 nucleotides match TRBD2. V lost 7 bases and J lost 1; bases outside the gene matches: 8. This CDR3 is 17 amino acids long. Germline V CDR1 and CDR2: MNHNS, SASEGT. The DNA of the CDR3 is TGTGCCAGCATCCTGGGACTAGCGGGTACTTCCTACAATGAGCAGTTCTTC. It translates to CASILGLAGTSYNEQFF.

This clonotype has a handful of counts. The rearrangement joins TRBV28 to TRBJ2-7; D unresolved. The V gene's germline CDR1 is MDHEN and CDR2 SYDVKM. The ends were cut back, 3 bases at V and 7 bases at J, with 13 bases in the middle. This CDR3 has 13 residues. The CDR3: CASSFEVGSEQYF. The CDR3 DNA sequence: TGTGCCAGCAGTTTCGAGGTGGGGTCTGAGCAGTACTTC.

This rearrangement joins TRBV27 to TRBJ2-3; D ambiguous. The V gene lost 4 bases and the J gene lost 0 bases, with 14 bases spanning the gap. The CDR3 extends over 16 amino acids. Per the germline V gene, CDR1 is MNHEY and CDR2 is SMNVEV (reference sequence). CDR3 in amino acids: CASSSIVTASTDTQYF. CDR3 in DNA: TGTGCCAGCAGTTCGATAGTAACCGCTAGCACAGATACGCAGTATTTT.